The rows below give T cell receptor beta chains drawn from one sample of a study of blood T cell repertoires in COVID-19. Clones were sequenced by immunoSEQ multiplex PCR, and TCRdb holds only the in-frame ones, with some missing. The table records under 200,000 clones, 86% of them present only once. The material sequenced was peripheral blood. These receptors came from a man aged 60 to 69 with acute or convalescent COVID-19. Each CDR3 is given with its conserved first and last residue. D genes are given only for firm matches.

j_call d_call v_call cdr3_aa
TRBJ2-1 NA TRBV19 CASSIDRTTKQFF
TRBJ1-4 NA TRBV5-1 CASSWGDRKTNEKLFF
TRBJ1-5 TRBD1 TRBV27 CASSSGQGNQPQHF
TRBJ1-2 NA TRBV24-1 CAKVRGAPSQNYGYTF
TRBJ2-1 NA TRBV28 CASSLGASSWFF
TRBJ2-2 TRBD1 TRBV5-4 CASSAQGANTGELFF
TRBJ2-1 TRBD2 TRBV24-1 CATSDPAGNTGGPQFF
TRBJ1-5 NA TRBV28 CASSSPGEPPQHF
TRBJ1-3 NA TRBV29-1 CSVRDTNSGNTIYF
TRBJ2-3 NA TRBV6-5 CASSLGGVQSTQYF
TRBJ2-3 NA TRBV9 CASSVAGEQPDTQYF
TRBJ1-3 TRBD1 TRBV11-2 CASSDLYRGGGNTIYF
TRBJ2-1 TRBD1 TRBV24-1 CATSDPLGQGPYNEQFF
TRBJ2-5 TRBD2 TRBV14 CASSQRLAGERETQYF
TRBJ1-1 NA TRBV29-1 CSVGLYSTEAFF
TRBJ2-7 NA TRBV28 CASHAGVHEQYF
TRBJ1-1 NA TRBV5-1 CASSRTSGSNTEAFF
TRBJ1-2 NA TRBV5-1 CASSFSSYGYTF
TRBJ2-3 TRBD1 TRBV7-6 CASSRTGVDTQYF
TRBJ1-1 NA TRBV28 CASSFGGNLNTEAFF
TRBJ1-6 TRBD1 TRBV27 CASRTPGQNSPLHF
TRBJ1-1 TRBD1 TRBV6-5 CASSTTGANTEAFF
TRBJ1-2 NA TRBV30 CAWIPGEGHGYTF